The next 5 T cell receptor beta chains were all read from a single sample in a study of siplizumab effects on memory and regulatory T cells. Repertoires were generated with immunoSEQ multiplex PCR, while TCRdb's copy carries only in-frame clones and drops some. The sample has about 46,000 clones, about 94% seen once; the top ten hold approximately 17%. The source material was CD8+ T cells sorted from blood. All receptors come from a human donor in good health.

V and J are TRBV4-1 and TRBJ2-7; D not certain. Per germline, CDR1 MGHRA and CDR2 YSYEKL. Trimming left V 0 bases short and J 0 bases short, with 15 bases between. The CDR3 covers 17 residues. The CDR3 nucleotides read TGCGCCAGCAGCCAAGACCCAGGACCCTTAGGCTCCTACGAGCAGTACTTC. Protein sequence: CASSQDPGPLGSYEQYF.

The chain has TRBV5-6 and TRBJ2-1; D is uncertain. Germline CDR1 reads SGHDT; CDR2 reads YYEEEE. This CDR3 region has 13 residues. Trimming shortened V by 0 bases and J by 7 bases, and 8 bases separated the two germline ends. CDR3 residues: CASSLADGNEQFF. CDR3 DNA: TGTGCCAGCAGCTTGGCCGACGGGAATGAGCAGTTCTTC.

This chain uses TRBV7-8 with TRBJ1-1, with D hard to call. The germline gives CDR1 SGHVS, CDR2 FQNEAQ. V was shortened by 9 bases and J by 2 bases, with 10 bases between the two germline ends. This CDR3 contains 12 residues. CDR3 region: CASGDFNTEAFF. The CDR3 DNA reads as TGTGCCAGTGGCGACTTTAACACTGAAGCTTTCTTT.

CDR3 loop: CASSPRQGDTGELFF. The DNA for the CDR3 is TGCGCCAGCAGCCCGCGACAGGGGGACACCGGGGAGCTGTTTTTT. The chain combines TRBV4-1 with TRBJ2-2; TRBD1 agrees at 9 bases. The V gene end was trimmed by 4 bases and the J gene end by 3 bases; junction bases not matched to a gene: 3. Germline V CDR1 and CDR2: MGHRA, YSYEKL. The CDR3 covers 15 residues.

The chain has TRBV28 and TRBJ1-1; D is uncertain. Germline CDR1 reads MDHEN; CDR2 reads SYDVKM. Trimming removed 3 bases from V and 8 bases from J, with 13 bases in between. CDR3 length: 13 residues. The CDR3 sequence is CASSLSFLEEAFF. In nucleotides, the CDR3 is TGTGCCAGCAGTTTGTCTTTTTTAGAAGAAGCTTTCTTT.